A selection of T cell receptor beta chains follows, all from one sample in a study of blood T cell repertoires in COVID-19. Here immunoSEQ multiplex PCR was the method, and the copy in TCRdb shows in-frame clones only, minus some. The sample records about 320,000 clones, 86% being singletons. The sample taken for sequencing was PBMCs or T cells enriched from blood (not recorded which). The source of these receptors is a woman aged 18 to 35 who had recovered from COVID-19. Each CDR3 is given with its conserved first and last residue.

TRBV7-3,TRBJ2-1,CASSFEDRGINEQFF
TRBV15,TRBJ1-5,CATSRDRPGSYQPQHF
TRBV12-3/TRBV12-4,TRBJ1-5,CASAQGGQPQHF
TRBV30,TRBJ1-2,CAWGGQNYGYTF
TRBV14,TRBJ1-6,CASSPQGGKGFKTPLHF
TRBV24-1,TRBJ2-1,CATRNRDNEQFF
TRBV10-2,TRBJ1-1,CASSDSQGRTAEAFF
TRBV7-9,TRBJ2-1,CASSLARVHEQFF
TRBV27,TRBJ2-7,CAVSRDRGYEQYF
TRBV9,TRBJ2-7,CASSERGSWLDEQYF
TRBV27,TRBJ2-1,CASSTTPSGGAEEQFF
TRBV28,TRBJ1-2,CASSFADYGYTF
TRBV6-5,TRBJ2-2,CASSPTGFTGELFF
TRBV3-1/TRBV3-2,TRBJ1-6,CASSQERGQGYSPLHF
TRBV14,TRBJ1-1,CASSPDPLGVNTEAFF
TRBV2,TRBJ1-2,CATQGLNKVGNYGYTF
TRBV27,TRBJ2-7,CASSKGDARGEQYF
TRBV7-9,TRBJ2-3,CASSVQGATISADTQYF
TRBV19,TRBJ1-5,CASSMTQGARQPQHF
TRBV15,TRBJ2-2,CATSHPPAGAPNTGELFF
TRBV7-9,TRBJ2-2,CASSPGQGVGELFF
TRBV13,TRBJ1-2,CASSFRDRGLPDGYTF
TRBV18,TRBJ2-5,CASSRDSQETQYF
TRBV5-1,TRBJ1-4,CASSLAPGTGDEKLFF
TRBV6-4,TRBJ2-7,CASSDVQGAFYEQYF
TRBV27,TRBJ2-1,CASGSGGATNEQFF
TRBV4-1,TRBJ1-2,CASSQGPFSGYGYTF
TRBV3-1/TRBV3-2,TRBJ1-1,CASSPGRLNTEAFF